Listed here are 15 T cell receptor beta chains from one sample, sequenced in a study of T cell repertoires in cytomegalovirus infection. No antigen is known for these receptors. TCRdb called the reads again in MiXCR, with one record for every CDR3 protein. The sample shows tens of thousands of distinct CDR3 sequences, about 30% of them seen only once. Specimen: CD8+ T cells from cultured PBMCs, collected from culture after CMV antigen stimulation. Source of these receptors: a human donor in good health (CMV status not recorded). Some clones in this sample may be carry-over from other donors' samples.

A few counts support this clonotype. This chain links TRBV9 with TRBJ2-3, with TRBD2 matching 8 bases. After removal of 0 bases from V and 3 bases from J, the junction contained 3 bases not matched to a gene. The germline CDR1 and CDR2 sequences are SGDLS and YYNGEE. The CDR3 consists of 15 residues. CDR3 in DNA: TGTGCCAGCAGCGTAGTGGCGGGAGGAACAGATACGCAGTATTTT. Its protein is CASSVVAGGTDTQYF.

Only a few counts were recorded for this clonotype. This chain's CDR3 is CASSIVANTEAFF. In DNA, the CDR3 is TGTGCCAGTAGTATTGTGGCGAACACTGAAGCTTTCTTT. The rearrangement links TRBV19 to TRBJ1-1; D call uncertain. Germline loops: CDR1 LNHDA, CDR2 SQIVND (reference sequence). The CDR3 spans 13 residues. The V end was cut by 3 bases, the J end by 1 base, with 6 bases between.

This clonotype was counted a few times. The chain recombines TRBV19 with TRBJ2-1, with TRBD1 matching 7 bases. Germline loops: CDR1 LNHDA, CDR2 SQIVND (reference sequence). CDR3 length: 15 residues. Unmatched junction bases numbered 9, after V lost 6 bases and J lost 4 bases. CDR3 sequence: CASSLGTGAYNEQFF. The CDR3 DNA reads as TGTGCCAGTAGCTTGGGAACAGGGGCTTACAATGAGCAGTTCTTC.

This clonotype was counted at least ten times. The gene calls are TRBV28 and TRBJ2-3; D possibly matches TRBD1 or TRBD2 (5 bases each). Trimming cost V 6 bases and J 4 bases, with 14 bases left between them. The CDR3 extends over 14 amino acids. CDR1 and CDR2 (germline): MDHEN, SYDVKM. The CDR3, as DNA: TGTGCCAGCAGCGACCGGGGCGGCCCAGATACGCAGTATTTT. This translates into CASSDRGGPDTQYF. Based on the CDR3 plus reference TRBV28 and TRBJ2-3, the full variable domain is DVKVTQSSRYLVKRTGEKVFLECVQDMDHENMFWYRQDPGLGLRLIYFSYDVKMKEKGDIPEGYSVSREKKERFSLILESASTNQTSMYLCASSDRGGPDTQYFGPGTRLTVL.

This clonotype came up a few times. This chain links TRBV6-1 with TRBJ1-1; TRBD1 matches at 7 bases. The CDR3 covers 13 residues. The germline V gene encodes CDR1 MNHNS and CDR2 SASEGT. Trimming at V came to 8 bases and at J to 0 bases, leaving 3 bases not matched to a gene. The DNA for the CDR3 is TGTGCCAGCGAACAGGGGATGAACACTGAAGCTTTCTTT. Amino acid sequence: CASEQGMNTEAFF.

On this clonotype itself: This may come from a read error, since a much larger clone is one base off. The CDR3 region is CVIVGLAERSFTDAQYF. DNA of the CDR3: TGTGTTATAGTAGGGCTAGCGGAGCGATCCTTCACAGATGCGCAGTATTTT. The chain joins TRBV7-6 to TRBJ2-3; 7 bases are shared with TRBD2. The CDR3 covers 17 residues. CDR1 and CDR2 from the germline V gene are SGHVS and FNYEAQ.

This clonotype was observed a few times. CDR3 DNA sequence: TGTGCCAGTAACATGGGAGGTCACGAGCAGTTCTTC. Protein: CASNMGGHEQFF. The chain carries TRBV19 and TRBJ2-1, with D perhaps TRBD2 (6 bases). Deletions cut 7 bases from V and 10 bases from J, with 14 bases between. The CDR3 contains 12 residues. The germline V gene has CDR1 LNHDA and CDR2 SQIVND (reference sequence). The variable domain in full, with the rest retrieved from reference TRBV19 and TRBJ2-1, is DGGITQSPKYLFRKEGQNVTLSCEQNLNHDAMYWYRQDPGQGLRLIYYSQIVNDFQKGDIAEGYSVSREKKESFPLTVTSAQKNPTAFYLCASNMGGHEQFFGPGTRLTVL.

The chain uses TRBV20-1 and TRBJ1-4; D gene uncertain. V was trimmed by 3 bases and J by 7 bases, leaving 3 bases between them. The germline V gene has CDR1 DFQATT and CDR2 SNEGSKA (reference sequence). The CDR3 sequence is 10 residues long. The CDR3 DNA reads TGCAGTGCTAGTAGTGAAAAACTGTTTTTT. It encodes CSASSEKLFF.

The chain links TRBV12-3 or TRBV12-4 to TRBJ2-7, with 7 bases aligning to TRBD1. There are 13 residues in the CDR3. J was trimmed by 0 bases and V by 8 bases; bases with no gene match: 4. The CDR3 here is CASGDSSSYEQYF. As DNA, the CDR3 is TGTGCCAGCGGGGACAGCAGCTCCTACGAGCAGTACTTC.

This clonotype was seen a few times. The DNA for the CDR3 is TGTGCCAGCAGCTTTATAAGCTACGAGCAGTACTTC. Translation gives CASSFISYEQYF. The rearrangement joins TRBV7-9 to TRBJ2-7; D remains ambiguous. V lost 3 bases, J lost 3 bases, and 6 bases lay in between. The CDR3 is 12 residues long. Germline V gives CDR1 SEHNR, CDR2 FQNEAQ (reference sequence).

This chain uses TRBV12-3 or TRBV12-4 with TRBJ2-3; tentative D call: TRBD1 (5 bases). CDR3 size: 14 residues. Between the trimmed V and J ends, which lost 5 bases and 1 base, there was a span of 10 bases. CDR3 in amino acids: CASSRGRGTDTQYF. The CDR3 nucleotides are TGTGCCAGCAGTAGGGGTAGGGGCACAGATACGCAGTATTTT.

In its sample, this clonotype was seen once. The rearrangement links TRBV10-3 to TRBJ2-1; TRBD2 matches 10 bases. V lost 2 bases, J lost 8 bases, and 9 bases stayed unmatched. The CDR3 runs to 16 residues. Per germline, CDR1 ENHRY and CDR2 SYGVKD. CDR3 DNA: TGTGCCATCAGTGAGGCTAGCGGGGGCTACACGGATGAGCAGTTCTTC. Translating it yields CAISEASGGYTDEQFF.

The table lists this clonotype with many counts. The CDR3 region is CASSFSGAYEQYF. The CDR3, as DNA: TGTGCCAGCAGTTTCTCAGGAGCCTACGAGCAGTACTTC. The chain is built from TRBV27 and TRBJ2-7; D not certain. This CDR3 is 13 amino acids long. V was clipped by 3 bases and J by 2 bases, with 8 bases between them. In germline, CDR1 is MNHEY, CDR2 SMNVEV (reference sequence).

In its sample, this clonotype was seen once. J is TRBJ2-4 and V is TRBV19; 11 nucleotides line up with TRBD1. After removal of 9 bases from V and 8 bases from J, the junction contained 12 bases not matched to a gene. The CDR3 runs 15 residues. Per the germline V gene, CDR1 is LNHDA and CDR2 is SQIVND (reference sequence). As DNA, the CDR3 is TGTGCCAGCCGGCTGGTCGGGACAGGGGGTGACATTCAGTACTTC. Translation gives CASRLVGTGGDIQYF.

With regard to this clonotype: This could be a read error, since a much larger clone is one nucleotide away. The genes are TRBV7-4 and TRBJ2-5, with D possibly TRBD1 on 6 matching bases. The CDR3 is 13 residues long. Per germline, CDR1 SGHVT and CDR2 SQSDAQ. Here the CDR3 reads CASLRPGQETQNF. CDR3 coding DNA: TGTGCCAGCCTCCGGCCGGGACAAGAGACCCAGAACTTC.